This is a list of T cell receptor beta chains from one sample in a study of cytomegalovirus exposure and HLA in healthy donors. Generated by immunoSEQ multiplex PCR, the TCRdb table keeps only in-frame clones and is missing some. The data show 150,000 or so clones, with approximately 74% seen just once and approximately 2.3% held by the top ten. The sequencing input was PBMCs. These receptors all come from a young man in good health and CMV-seronegative. The CDR3 runs from the conserved cysteine through the conserved F or W. The D gene is left open where the match is weak. A row's size may be missing; if present it is once, few, many or a size class.

>TRBJ2-7|TRBV2|.|few
CASSEDNFEQYF
TGTGCCAGCAGTGAAGATAACTTCGAGCAGTACTTC
>TRBJ1-1|TRBV11-2|TRBD1|.
CASSLGGQWLVFF
TGTGCCAGCAGCTTAGGGGGACAGTGGTTGGTTTTCTTT
>TRBJ2-1|TRBV7-2|TRBD1|few
CASSLSGQVIYNEQFF
TGTGCCAGCAGCTTATCCGGACAGGTGATCTACAATGAGCAGTTCTTC
>TRBJ1-1|TRBV14|TRBD1|.
CASSLQGGTEAFF
TGTGCCAGCAGCCTCCAGGGGGGCACTGAAGCTTTCTTT
>TRBJ1-1|TRBV29-1|.|.
CSVDTSTAFF
TGCAGCGTTGACACTTCCACGGCTTTCTTT
>TRBJ2-6|TRBV6-1|TRBD1|few
CASRRQGPGANVLTF
TGTGCCAGCAGGCGACAGGGGCCTGGGGCCAACGTCCTGACTTTC
>TRBJ1-1|TRBV7-2|.|.
CASSPPVRQNTEAFF
TGTGCCAGCAGCCCGCCGGTTCGTCAGAACACTGAAGCTTTCTTT
>TRBJ1-5|TRBV27|TRBD1|.
CASSAGGSQPQHF
TGTGCCAGCAGTGCAGGGGGCAGTCAGCCCCAGCATTTT
>TRBJ2-7|TRBV15|TRBD2|.
CATSSREGTYEQYF
TGTGCCACCAGCAGTCGGGAGGGGACCTACGAGCAGTACTTC
>TRBJ2-1|TRBV9|.|.
CASSVAGHLAGEQFF
TGTGCCAGCAGCGTAGCGGGACATCTGGCAGGTGAGCAGTTCTTC
>TRBJ2-7|TRBV15|.|.
CATSRDPGRGYEQYF
TGTGCCACCAGCAGAGATCCCGGCCGGGGCTACGAGCAGTACTTC
>TRBJ1-3|TRBV28|.|few
CASSQPQGSGNTIYF
TGTGCCAGCAGTCAACCACAGGGCTCTGGAAACACCATATATTTT
>TRBJ2-3|TRBV9|TRBD1|.
CASSVAGTGITDTQYF
TGTGCCAGCAGCGTAGCAGGGACAGGGATCACAGATACGCAGTATTTT
>TRBJ2-3|TRBV11-2|.|.
CASSPGAGVTDTQYF
TGTGCCAGCAGCCCCGGGGCAGGGGTTACAGATACGCAGTATTTT
>TRBJ1-5|TRBV6-6|TRBD1|.
CASSPDRVPPQPQHF
TGTGCCAGCAGTCCGGACAGGGTTCCCCCCCAGCCCCAGCATTTT
>TRBJ1-4|TRBV4-2|TRBD1|.
CASSREGTGNSATNEKLFF
TGTGCCAGCAGCCGCGAGGGGACAGGGAACTCGGCAACTAATGAAAAACTGTTTTTT
>TRBJ2-7|TRBV20-1|.|.
CSASPGQEQYF
TGCAGTGCTTCACCGGGACAAGAGCAGTACTTC
>TRBJ1-1|TRBV28|TRBD1|.
CASRNRGGIPEAFF
TGTGCCAGCAGAAACAGGGGGGGGATACCTGAAGCTTTCTTT
>TRBJ1-6|TRBV6-1|.|.
CASSEVEGWLNSPLHF
TGTGCCAGCAGTGAAGTTGAGGGCTGGCTCAATTCACCCCTCCACTTT
>TRBJ2-3|TRBV28|TRBD2|.
CASSFLKVTSGGFTDTQYF
TGTGCCAGCAGTTTCTTAAAGGTCACTAGCGGGGGATTCACAGATACGCAGTATTTT
>TRBJ2-1|TRBV6-5|.|.
CASRRRSSYNEQFF
TGTGCCAGCAGACGGCGGAGCTCCTACAATGAGCAGTTCTTC
>TRBJ2-5|TRBV4-2|.|.
CASSPSAGTQYF
TGTGCCAGCAGCCCCTCTGCGGGAACCCAGTACTTC
>TRBJ1-2|TRBV6-6|.|.
CASINGDGYTF
TGTGCCAGCATCAACGGGGATGGCTACACCTTC
>TRBJ2-3|TRBV7-9|.|few
CASSLALESSPDTQYF
TGTGCCAGCAGCTTAGCCCTTGAGTCCTCTCCAGATACGCAGTATTTT
>TRBJ1-1|TRBV4-2|TRBD1|.
CASSLGQGAISLEAFF
TGTGCCAGCAGCCTCGGACAGGGGGCCATTTCTTTAGAAGCTTTCTTT
>TRBJ2-1|TRBV7-2|.|.
CASSLEARGEQFF
TGTGCCAGCAGCTTAGAGGCTCGCGGGGAGCAGTTCTTC
>TRBJ1-1|TRBV6-5|.|.
CASSGHLRGNTEAFF
TGTGCCAGCAGTGGCCACCTCAGAGGGAACACTGAAGCTTTCTTT
>TRBJ2-2|TRBV7-8|.|.
CASSLGAGTNTGELFF
TGTGCCAGCAGCTTAGGGGCAGGGACGAACACCGGGGAGCTGTTTTTT
>TRBJ2-7|TRBV5-1|.|.
CASSLGTVSYEQYF
TGCGCCAGCAGCTTGGGGACAGTATCCTACGAGCAGTACTTC
>TRBJ2-7|TRBV7-8|.|.
CASSLGSGDYEQYF
TGTGCCAGCAGCTTAGGGTCAGGGGACTACGAGCAGTACTTC
>TRBJ1-3|TRBV10-3|TRBD1|.
CAISEGQGSGNTIYF
TGTGCCATCAGTGAGGGACAGGGCTCTGGAAACACCATATATTTT
>TRBJ2-7|TRBV7-3|.|few
CASSLERSYEQYF
TGTGCCAGCAGCTTAGAGCGGAGCTACGAGCAGTACTTC
>TRBJ2-1|TRBV4-3|TRBD1|.
CASSQELPRQGSYNEQFF
TGCGCCAGCAGCCAAGAACTCCCGAGACAGGGGTCCTACAATGAGCAGTTCTTC
>TRBJ2-7|TRBV6-5|TRBD2|.
CASRSPGGAYEQYF
TGTGCCAGCAGGTCCCCGGGAGGAGCCTACGAGCAGTACTTC
>TRBJ1-1|TRBV30|.|.
CAWSPQGNTEAFF
TGTGCCTGGAGTCCCCAGGGGAACACTGAAGCTTTCTTT
>TRBJ2-1|TRBV5-1|.|.
CASSLDRVRGEQFF
TGCGCCAGCAGCTTGGACAGGGTGAGGGGTGAGCAGTTCTTC
>TRBJ2-7|TRBV5-6|TRBD2|.
CASRKRGTLSYEQYF
TGTGCCAGCAGAAAGCGGGGGACGTTATCCTACGAGCAGTACTTC
>TRBJ1-1|TRBV7-9|.|.
CASISESGNTEAFF
TGTGCCAGCATTTCCGAATCAGGGAACACTGAAGCTTTCTTT
>TRBJ1-2|TRBV20-1|TRBD1|.
CSTGGNYGYTF
TGCAGTACAGGGGGGAACTATGGCTACACCTTC
>TRBJ2-3|TRBV5-4|TRBD1|.
CASSLGYRGATDTQYF
TGTGCCAGCTCTCTTGGATACAGGGGCGCCACAGATACGCAGTATTTT
>TRBJ2-4|TRBV19|.|once
CASSIGPGVRGPENIQYF
TGTGCCAGTAGTATCGGCCCGGGGGTTAGGGGTCCTGAAAACATTCAGTACTTC
>TRBJ1-6|TRBV2|.|.
CASSDTRPDNSPLHF
TGTGCCAGCAGCGACACCAGGCCCGATAATTCACCCCTCCACTTT
>TRBJ1-1|TRBV2|.|.
CASSEGGLITEAFF
TGTGCCAGCAGTGAAGGGGGCTTGATCACTGAAGCTTTCTTT
>TRBJ1-6|TRBV28|.|.
CASSFGSSYNSPLHF
TGTGCCAGCAGTTTCGGGAGCTCCTATAATTCACCCCTCCACTTT
>TRBJ2-7|TRBV27|TRBD1|few
CASSSGTGGYEQYF
TGTGCCAGCAGTTCCGGGACAGGGGGGTACGAGCAGTACTTC
>TRBJ2-5|TRBV28|TRBD1|.
CASSSRLGQEGWTQYF
TGTGCCAGCAGTAGTCGCCTGGGACAGGAGGGGTGGACCCAGTACTTC
>TRBJ1-5|TRBV7-8|.|.
CASSLSLGGDQPQHF
TGTGCCAGCAGCCTCAGTCTCGGGGGGGATCAGCCCCAGCATTTT
>TRBJ2-5|TRBV13|.|.
CASSLAVGRGEETQYF
TGTGCCAGCAGCTTAGCTGTGGGGCGGGGAGAAGAGACCCAGTACTTC
>TRBJ1-2|TRBV2|TRBD1|.
CASTRTGDVFGGYTF
TGTGCCAGTACTCGGACAGGGGATGTATTCGGAGGCTACACCTTC
>TRBJ2-5|TRBV7-6|TRBD1|.
CASSPTSRGWQETQYF
TGTGCCAGCAGCCCTACTTCCAGGGGGTGGCAAGAGACCCAGTACTTC
>TRBJ1-6|TRBV7-9|TRBD1|.
CASSFQGAGINSPLHF
TGTGCCAGCAGCTTCCAGGGGGCTGGTATTAATTCACCCCTCCACTTT
>TRBJ2-7|TRBV5-6|TRBD1|few
CASSRSDRESGEQYF
TGTGCCAGCAGCCGGTCTGACAGGGAGTCGGGCGAGCAGTACTTC
>TRBJ2-7|TRBV28|.|once
CASGDEIYEQYF
TGTGCCTCGGGGGACGAAATTTACGAGCAGTACTTC
>TRBJ1-1|TRBV30|TRBD1|.
CAWRTGAGNTEAFF
TGTGCCTGGAGAACAGGGGCAGGGAACACTGAAGCTTTCTTT
>TRBJ2-7|TRBV18|TRBD1|few
CASSPPKRGHEQYF
TGTGCCAGCTCACCACCGAAAAGGGGGCACGAGCAGTACTTC